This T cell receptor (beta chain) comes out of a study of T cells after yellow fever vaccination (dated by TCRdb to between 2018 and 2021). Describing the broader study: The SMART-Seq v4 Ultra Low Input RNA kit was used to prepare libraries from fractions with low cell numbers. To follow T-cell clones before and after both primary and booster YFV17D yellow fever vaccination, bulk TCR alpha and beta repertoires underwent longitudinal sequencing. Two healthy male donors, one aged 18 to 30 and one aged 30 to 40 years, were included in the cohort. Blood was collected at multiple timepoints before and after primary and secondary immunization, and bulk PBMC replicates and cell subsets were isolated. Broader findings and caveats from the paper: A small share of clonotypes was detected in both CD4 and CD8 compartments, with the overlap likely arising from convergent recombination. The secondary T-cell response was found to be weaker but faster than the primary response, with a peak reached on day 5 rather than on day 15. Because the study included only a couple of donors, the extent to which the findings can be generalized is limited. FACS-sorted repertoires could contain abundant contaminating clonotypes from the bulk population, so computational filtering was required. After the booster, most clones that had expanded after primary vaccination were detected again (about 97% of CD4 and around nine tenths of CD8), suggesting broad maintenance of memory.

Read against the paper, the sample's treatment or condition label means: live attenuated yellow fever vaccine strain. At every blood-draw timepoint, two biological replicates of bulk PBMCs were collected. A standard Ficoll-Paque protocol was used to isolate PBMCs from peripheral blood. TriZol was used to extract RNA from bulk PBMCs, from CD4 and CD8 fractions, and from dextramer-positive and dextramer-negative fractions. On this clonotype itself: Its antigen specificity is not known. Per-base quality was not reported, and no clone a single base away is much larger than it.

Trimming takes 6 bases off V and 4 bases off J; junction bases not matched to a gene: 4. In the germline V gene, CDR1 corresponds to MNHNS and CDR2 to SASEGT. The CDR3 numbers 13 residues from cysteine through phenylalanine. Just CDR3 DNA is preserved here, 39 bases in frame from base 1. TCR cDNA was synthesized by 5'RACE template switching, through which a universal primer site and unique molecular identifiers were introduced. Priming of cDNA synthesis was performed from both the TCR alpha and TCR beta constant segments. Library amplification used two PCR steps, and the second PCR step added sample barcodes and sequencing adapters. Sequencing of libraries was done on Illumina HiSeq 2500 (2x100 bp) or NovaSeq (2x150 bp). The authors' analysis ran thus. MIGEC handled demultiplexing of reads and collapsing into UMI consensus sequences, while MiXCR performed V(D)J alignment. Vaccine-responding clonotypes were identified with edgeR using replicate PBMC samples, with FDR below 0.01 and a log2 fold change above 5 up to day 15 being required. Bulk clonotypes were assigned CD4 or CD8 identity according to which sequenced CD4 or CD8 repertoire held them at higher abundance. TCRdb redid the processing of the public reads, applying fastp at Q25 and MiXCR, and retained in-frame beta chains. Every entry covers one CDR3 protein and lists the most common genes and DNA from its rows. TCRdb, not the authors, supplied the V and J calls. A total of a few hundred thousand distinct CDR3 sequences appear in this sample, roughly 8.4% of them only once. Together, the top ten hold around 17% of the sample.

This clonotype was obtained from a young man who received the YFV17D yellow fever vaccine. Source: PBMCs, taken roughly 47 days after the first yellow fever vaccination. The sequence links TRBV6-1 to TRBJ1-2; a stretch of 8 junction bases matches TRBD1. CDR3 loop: CASRATGGYGYTF. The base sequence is TGTGCCAGCAGGGCTACAGGGGGCTATGGCTACACCTTC.